One T cell receptor beta chain is described in this entry. Its antigen remains unknown. In total, each donor contributed a single heparinised blood draw that averaged around 120 mL. This entry is derived from a study of beta chain features in type 1 diabetes. Study outcomes and limitations: Sampled from patients, naive, central memory and Treg TCRB repertoires appeared more similar than those sampled from healthy donors. People with Type 1 diabetes carried modestly yet significantly shorter TCRB CDR3s in all four CD4+ subsets.

Expressed TCRB transcripts got sequenced, as all isolated RNA was reverse transcribed. Stem cell-like memory T cell samples averaged about 1.01 million immunoSEQ reads each. Repertoires were generated with immunoSEQ multiplex PCR, while TCRdb's copy carries only in-frame clones and drops some. Among 70,000 to 90,000 clones listed, 30% to 35% were seen once. The germline CDR1 and CDR2 sequences are SEHNR and FQNEAQ (reference sequence). Trimming took 5 bases from V and 1 from J; bases not matched to a gene: 3. This CDR3 is built from 15 residues. The chain uses TRBV7-9 and TRBJ2-3; TRBD2 aligns across 10 bases. The sequence was obtained from a woman between 18 and 30 years old in good health. The sequenced material came from stem cell memory CD4+ T cells from blood. The CDR3, as DNA: TGTGCCAGCAGCCGAGGGACTAGCGGCACAGATACGCAGTATTTT. Its translation is CASSRGTSGTDTQYF.